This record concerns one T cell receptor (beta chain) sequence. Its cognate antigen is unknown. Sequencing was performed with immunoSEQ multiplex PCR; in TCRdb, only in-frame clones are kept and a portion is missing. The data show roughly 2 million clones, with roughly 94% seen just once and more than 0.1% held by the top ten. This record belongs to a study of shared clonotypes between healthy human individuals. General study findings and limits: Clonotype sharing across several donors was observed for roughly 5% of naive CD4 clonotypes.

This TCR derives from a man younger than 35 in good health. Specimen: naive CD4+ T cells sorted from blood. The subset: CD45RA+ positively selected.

The CDR3 DNA follows: TGTGCCAGCAGCTCCCCTCTAGCGGGAAACACCGGGGAGCTGTTTTTT. Protein sequence: CASSSPLAGNTGELFF. The rearrangement links TRBV13 to TRBJ2-2; 9 bases are a match to TRBD2. CDR1 and CDR2 from the germline V gene are PRHDT and FYEKMQ (reference sequence). With 4 bases clipped from V and 2 bases from J, the junction kept 5 bases outside the gene matches. This CDR3 region has 16 residues.